This T cell receptor beta chain emerged from a study of blood T cell repertoires in COVID-19. Study-wide context: The cDNA or gDNA used as material had been derived from T cells, B-cell-depleted T cells, or PBMCs.

Germline V gene sequence: CDR1 WNHNN, CDR2 SYGVQD (reference sequence). V dropped 2 bases and J dropped 0 bases, with 25 bases sitting between them. The CDR3 totals 20 residues. Each participant's cohort was designated according to participant-reported clinical history. Among Cohort 3 donors, those recovered had two negative PCRs, clearance, or symptom resolution. Study processing details: Amplification of reference gene primers was used by the study to estimate nucleated cell counts. TCRdb's copy holds only in-frame clones and misses some; the assay was immunoSEQ multiplex PCR. From that table come the V and J calls and clone size; the DNA was used to work out D and trimming. The sample lists about 350,000 clones, more than 75% occurring once.

This sequence was found in a woman aged 25 to 39 who had recovered from COVID-19. The specimen was PBMCs or T cells enriched from blood (not recorded which). The chain has TRBV10-1 and TRBJ1-1; TRBD1 is a possible D gene (6 bases). CDR3 amino acids: CASSEPAEQGTPRMNTEAFF. The CDR3 DNA reads TGCGCCAGCAGTGAGCCCGCGGAACAGGGTACCCCGCGGATGAACACTGAAGCTTTCTTT.